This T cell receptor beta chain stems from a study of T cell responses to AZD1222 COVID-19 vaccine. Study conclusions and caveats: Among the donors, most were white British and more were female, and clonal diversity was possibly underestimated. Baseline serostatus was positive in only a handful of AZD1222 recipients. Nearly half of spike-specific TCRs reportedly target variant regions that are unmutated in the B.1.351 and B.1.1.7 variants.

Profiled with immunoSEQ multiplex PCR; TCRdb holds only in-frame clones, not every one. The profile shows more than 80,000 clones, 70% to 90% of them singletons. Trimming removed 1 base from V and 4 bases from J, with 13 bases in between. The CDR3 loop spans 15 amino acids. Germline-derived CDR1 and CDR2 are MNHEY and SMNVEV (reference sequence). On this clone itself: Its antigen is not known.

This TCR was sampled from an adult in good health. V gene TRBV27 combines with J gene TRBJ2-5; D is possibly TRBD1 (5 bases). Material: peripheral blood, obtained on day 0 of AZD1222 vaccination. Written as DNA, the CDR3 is TGTGCCAGCAGTTTATGGCAGGGCGGCACAGAGACCCAGTACTTC. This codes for CASSLWQGGTETQYF.